Detailed here is one TCR beta chain. The target antigen is unknown. Attachment of unique molecular identifiers was made to individual cDNA molecules. One entry per CDR3 protein results from TCRdb running MiXCR on the 5' RACE reads. The data hold just under 90,000 distinct CDR3 sequences, with under 15% observed a single time. The sample comes from a study of early T cells in non-severe SARS-CoV-2 infection. Study as a whole: Unpaired chains resulted from sequencing bulk RNA of unsorted whole blood. Study results and limitations: There was a bias toward anti-spike CD8 responses in VDJdb matching, which missed private and CD4 specificities.

The CDR3 loop spans 13 amino acids. Germline-derived CDR1 and CDR2 are SGHTA and FQGTGA. The V and J ends lost 4 bases and 3 bases respectively, with 7 bases between them. The chain joins TRBV7-3 to TRBJ2-1, with unresolved D. Sequencing used whole blood. The TCR comes from an adult who was a healthcare worker with PCR-confirmed SARS-CoV-2 infection or an uninfected control (not recorded which). CDR3 residues: CASSYIGYNEQFF. CDR3 DNA: TGTGCCAGCAGCTACATAGGCTACAATGAGCAGTTCTTC.